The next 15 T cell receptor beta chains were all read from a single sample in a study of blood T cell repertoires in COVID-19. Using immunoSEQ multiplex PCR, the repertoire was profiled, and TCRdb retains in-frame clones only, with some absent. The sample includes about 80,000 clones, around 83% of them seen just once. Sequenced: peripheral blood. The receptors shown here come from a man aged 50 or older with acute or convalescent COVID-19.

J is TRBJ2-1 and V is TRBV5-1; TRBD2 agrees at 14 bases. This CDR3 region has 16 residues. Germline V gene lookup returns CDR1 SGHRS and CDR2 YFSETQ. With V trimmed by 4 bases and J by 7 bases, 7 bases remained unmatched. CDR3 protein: CASSQGLAGGRNEQFF. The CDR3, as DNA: TGCGCCAGCAGCCAAGGACTAGCGGGGGGACGGAATGAGCAGTTCTTC.

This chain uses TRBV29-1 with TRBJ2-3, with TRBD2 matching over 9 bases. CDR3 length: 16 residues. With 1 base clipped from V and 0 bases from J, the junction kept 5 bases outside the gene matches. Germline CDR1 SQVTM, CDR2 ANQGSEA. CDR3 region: CSVEGVAGASTDTQYF. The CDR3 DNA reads TGCAGCGTTGAAGGCGTAGCGGGAGCTAGCACAGATACGCAGTATTTT.

The CDR3, as DNA: TGTGCCAGCAGGACCTCAGGGCAAGGGTACAATGAGCAGTTCTTC. Encoded protein: CASRTSGQGYNEQFF. V usage is TRBV27 and J usage is TRBJ2-1; possibly TRBD1 for D (5 bases). V dropped 6 bases and J dropped 4 bases, with 16 bases sitting between them. This CDR3 is built from 15 residues. Germline CDR1 MNHEY, CDR2 SMNVEV (reference sequence).

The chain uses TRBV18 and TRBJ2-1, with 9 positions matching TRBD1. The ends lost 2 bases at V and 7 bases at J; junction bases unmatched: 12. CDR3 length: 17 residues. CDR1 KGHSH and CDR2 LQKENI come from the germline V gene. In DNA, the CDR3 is TGTGCCAGCTCACCATCGTCAACCTCGGGACAGGGAAATGAGCAGTTCTTC. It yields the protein CASSPSSTSGQGNEQFF.

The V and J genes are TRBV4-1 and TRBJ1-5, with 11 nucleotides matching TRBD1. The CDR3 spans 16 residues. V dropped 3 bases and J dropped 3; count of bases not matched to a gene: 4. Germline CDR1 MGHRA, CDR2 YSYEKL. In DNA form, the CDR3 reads TGCGCCAGCAGCCAGCGGGGACAGGGGGACAATCAGCCCCAGCATTTT. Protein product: CASSQRGQGDNQPQHF.

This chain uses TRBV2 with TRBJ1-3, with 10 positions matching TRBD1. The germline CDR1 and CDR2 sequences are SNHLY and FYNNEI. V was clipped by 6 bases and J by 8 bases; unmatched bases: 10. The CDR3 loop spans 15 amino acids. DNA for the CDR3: TGTGCCAGCAGCCTCACTACCGGGACAGGGGACACCATATATTTT. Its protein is CASSLTTGTGDTIYF. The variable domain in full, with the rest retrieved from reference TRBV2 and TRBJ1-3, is EPEVTQTPSHQVTQMGQEVILRCVPISNHLYFYWYRQILGQKVEFLVSFYNNEISEKSEIFDDQFSVERPDGSNFTLKIRSTKLEDSAMYFCASSLTTGTGDTIYFGEGSWLTVV.

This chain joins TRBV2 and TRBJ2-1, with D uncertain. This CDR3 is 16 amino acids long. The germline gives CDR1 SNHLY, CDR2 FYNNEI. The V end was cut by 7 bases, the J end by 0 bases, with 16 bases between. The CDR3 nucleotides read TGTGCCAGCATTCCGAGGCCTCAGAGCTCCTACAATGAGCAGTTCTTC. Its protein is CASIPRPQSSYNEQFF.

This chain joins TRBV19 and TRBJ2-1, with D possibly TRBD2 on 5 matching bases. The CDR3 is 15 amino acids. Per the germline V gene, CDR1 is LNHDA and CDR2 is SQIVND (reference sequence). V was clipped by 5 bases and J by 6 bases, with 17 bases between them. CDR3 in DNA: TGTGCCAGTAGTCCCCGGGGAGAAGTAACCAATGAGCAGTTCTTC. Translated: CASSPRGEVTNEQFF.

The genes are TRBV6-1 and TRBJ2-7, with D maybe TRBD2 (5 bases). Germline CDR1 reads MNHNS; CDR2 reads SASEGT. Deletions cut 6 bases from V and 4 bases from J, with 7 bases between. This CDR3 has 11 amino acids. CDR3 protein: CASRSGYEQYF. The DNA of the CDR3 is TGTGCCAGCAGATCGGGGTACGAGCAGTACTTC.

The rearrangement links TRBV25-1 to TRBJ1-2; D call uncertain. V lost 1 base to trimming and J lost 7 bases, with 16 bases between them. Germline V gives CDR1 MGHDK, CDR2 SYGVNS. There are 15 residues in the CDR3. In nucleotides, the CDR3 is TGTGCCAGCAGTGAATCGCTAATACGCCCGTTTGGCTACACCTTC. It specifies CASSESLIRPFGYTF.

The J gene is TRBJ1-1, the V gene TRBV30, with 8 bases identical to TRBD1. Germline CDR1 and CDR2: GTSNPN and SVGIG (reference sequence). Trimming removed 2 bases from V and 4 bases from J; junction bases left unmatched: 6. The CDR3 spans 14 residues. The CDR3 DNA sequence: TGTGCCTGGAGTATCCGGACAGGGAGCACTGAAGCTTTCTTT. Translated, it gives CAWSIRTGSTEAFF.

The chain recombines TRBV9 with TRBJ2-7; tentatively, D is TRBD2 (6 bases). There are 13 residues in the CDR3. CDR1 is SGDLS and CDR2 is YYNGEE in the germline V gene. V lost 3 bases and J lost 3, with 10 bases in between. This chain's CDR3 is CASSAGTYYEQYF. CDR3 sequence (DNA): TGTGCCAGCAGCGCCGGGACTTACTACGAGCAGTACTTC.

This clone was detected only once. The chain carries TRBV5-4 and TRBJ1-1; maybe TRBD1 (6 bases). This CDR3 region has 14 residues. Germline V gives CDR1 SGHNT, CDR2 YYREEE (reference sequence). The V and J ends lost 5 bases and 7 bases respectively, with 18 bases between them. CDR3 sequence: CASRPPGHTGEAFF. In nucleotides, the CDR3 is TGTGCCAGCAGGCCCCCGGGACATACGGGTGAAGCTTTCTTT.

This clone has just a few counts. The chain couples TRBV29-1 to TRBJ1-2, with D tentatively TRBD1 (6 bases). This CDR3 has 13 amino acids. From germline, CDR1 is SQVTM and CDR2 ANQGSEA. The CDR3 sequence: CSARQSGVYGYTF. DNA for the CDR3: TGCAGTGCCAGACAGTCAGGGGTCTATGGCTACACCTTC. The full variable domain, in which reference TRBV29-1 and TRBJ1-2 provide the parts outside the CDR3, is SAVISQKPSRDICQRGTSLTIQCQVDSQVTMMFWYRQQPGQSLTLIATANQGSEATYESGFVIDKFPISRPNLTFSTLTVSNMSPEDSSIYLCSARQSGVYGYTFGSGTRLTVV.

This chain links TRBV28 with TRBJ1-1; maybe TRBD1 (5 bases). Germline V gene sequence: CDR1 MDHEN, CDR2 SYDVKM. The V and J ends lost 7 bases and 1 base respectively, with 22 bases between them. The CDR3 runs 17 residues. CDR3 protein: CASNSSRGGHENTEAFF. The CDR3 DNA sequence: TGTGCCAGCAACAGTTCGCGGGGGGGTCACGAGAACACTGAAGCTTTCTTT.